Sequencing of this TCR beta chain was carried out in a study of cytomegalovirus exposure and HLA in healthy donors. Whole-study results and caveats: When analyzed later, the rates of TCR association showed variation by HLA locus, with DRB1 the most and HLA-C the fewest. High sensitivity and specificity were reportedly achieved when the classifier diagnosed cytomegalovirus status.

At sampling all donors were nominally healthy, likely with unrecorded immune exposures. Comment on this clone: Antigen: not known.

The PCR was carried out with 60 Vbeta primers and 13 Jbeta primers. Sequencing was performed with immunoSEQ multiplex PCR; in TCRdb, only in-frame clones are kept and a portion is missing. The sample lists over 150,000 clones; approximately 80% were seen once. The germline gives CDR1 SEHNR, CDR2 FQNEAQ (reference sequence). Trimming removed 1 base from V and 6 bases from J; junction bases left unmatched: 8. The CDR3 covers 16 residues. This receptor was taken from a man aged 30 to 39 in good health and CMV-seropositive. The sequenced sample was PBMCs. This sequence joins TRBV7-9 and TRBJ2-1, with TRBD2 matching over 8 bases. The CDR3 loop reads CASSLGALAAFNEQFF. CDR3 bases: TGTGCCAGCAGCTTAGGTGCACTAGCGGCGTTCAATGAGCAGTTCTTC.